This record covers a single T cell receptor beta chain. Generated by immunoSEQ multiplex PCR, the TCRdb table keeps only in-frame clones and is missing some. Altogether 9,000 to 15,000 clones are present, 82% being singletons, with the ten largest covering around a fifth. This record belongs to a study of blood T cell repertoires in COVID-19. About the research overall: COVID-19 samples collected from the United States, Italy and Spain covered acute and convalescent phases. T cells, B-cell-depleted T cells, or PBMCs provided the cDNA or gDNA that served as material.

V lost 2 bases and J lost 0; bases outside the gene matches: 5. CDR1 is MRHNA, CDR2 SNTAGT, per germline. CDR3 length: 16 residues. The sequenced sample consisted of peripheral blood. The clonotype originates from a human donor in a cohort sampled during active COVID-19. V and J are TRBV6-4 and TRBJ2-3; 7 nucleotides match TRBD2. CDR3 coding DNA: TGTGCCAGCAGTGACCGGGGGGACGAGAGCACAGATACGCAGTATTTT. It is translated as CASSDRGDESTDTQYF.